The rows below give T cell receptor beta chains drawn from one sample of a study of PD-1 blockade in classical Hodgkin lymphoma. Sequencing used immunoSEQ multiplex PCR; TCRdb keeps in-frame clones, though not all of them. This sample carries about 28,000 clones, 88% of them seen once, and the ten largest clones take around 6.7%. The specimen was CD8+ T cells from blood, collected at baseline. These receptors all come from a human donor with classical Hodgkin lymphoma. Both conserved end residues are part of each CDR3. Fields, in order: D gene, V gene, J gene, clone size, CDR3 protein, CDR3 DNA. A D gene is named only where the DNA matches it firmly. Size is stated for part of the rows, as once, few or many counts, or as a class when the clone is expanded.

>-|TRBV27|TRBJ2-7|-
CASSLSPGAPSYEQYF
TGTGCCAGCAGTTTATCGCCGGGAGCCCCGTCCTACGAGCAGTACTTC
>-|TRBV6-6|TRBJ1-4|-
CASSYSKGRIMEKLFF
TGTGCCAGCAGTTACTCGAAGGGGAGGATTATGGAAAAACTGTTTTTT
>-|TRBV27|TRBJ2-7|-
CASSTGQFLSYEQYF
TGTGCCAGCAGCACTGGACAGTTTCTCTCCTACGAGCAGTACTTC
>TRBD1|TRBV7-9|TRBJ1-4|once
CASSSLGQGATNEKLFF
TGTGCCAGCAGCTCTCTGGGACAGGGGGCAACTAATGAAAAACTGTTTTTT
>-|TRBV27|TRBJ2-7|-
CASSSPSTGFRREQYF
TGTGCCAGCAGTTCCCCCTCGACTGGGTTCCGGAGGGAGCAGTACTTC
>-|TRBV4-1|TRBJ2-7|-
CASSQEHGDEQYF
TGCGCCAGCAGCCAAGAACACGGGGACGAGCAGTACTTC
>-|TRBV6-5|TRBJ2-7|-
CASSYSGAYEQYF
TGTGCCAGCAGTTACTCAGGCGCCTACGAGCAGTACTTC
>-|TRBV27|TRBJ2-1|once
CASSLDYNNEQFF
TGTGCCAGCAGTTTAGACTACAACAATGAGCAGTTCTTC
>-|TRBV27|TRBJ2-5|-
CASGFTQSVETQYF
TGTGCCAGCGGGTTTACGCAGTCTGTGGAGACCCAGTACTTC
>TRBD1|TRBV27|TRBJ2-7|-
CASKDRADYEQYF
TGTGCCAGCAAAGACAGGGCGGACTACGAGCAGTACTTC
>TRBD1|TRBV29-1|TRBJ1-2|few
CSVIPQGARGNGYTF
TGCAGCGTCATACCGCAGGGGGCACGGGGAAATGGCTACACCTTC
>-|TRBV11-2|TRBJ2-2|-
CASSLLVLMGEGELFF
TGTGCCAGCAGCTTACTCGTCCTCATGGGAGAGGGGGAGCTGTTTTTT
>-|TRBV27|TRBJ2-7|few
CASGEGGTAYEQYF
TGTGCCAGTGGTGAGGGTGGGACGGCTTACGAGCAGTACTTC
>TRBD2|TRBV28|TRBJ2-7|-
CASKVAGDPYEQYF
TGTGCCAGTAAGGTAGCGGGAGACCCCTACGAGCAGTACTTC
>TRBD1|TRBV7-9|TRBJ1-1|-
CASSHRTGPHTEAFF
TGTGCCAGCAGCCATAGGACAGGGCCTCACACTGAAGCTTTCTTT
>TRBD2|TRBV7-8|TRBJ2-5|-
CASSLVLAGAETQYF
TGTGCCAGCAGCTTAGTCCTAGCGGGAGCTGAGACCCAGTACTTC
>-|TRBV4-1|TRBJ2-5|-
CASSLTLEGLRETQYF
TGCGCCAGCAGCCTGACGCTGGAGGGGCTCCGGGAGACCCAGTACTTC
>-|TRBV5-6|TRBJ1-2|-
CASSSRVNYGYTF
TGTGCCAGCAGCTCCAGGGTAAACTATGGCTACACCTTC
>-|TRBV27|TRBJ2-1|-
CASSLAGRIANEQFF
TGTGCCAGCAGTTTGGCGGGGAGAATCGCCAATGAGCAGTTCTTC
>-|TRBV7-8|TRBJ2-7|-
CASSPDAGGTYYEQYF
TGTGCCAGCAGCCCCGACGCAGGGGGGACCTACTACGAGCAGTACTTC
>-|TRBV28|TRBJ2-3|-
CASSLSGSTDTQYF
TGTGCCAGCAGTTTATCCGGAAGCACAGATACGCAGTATTTT
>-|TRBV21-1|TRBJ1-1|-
CASLRGVPLMNTEAFF
TGTGCCAGCCTTAGGGGGGTGCCCCTCATGAACACTGAAGCTTTCTTT
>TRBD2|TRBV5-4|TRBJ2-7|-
CASSLELAGTMQYF
TGTGCCAGCAGCTTGGAACTAGCGGGAACGATGCAGTACTTC
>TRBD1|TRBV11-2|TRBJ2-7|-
CASSRSGQPYEQYF
TGTGCCAGCAGCCGATCGGGACAGCCCTACGAGCAGTACTTC
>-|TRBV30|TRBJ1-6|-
CAWSDERDRERGSPLHF
TGTGCCTGGAGCGACGAACGGGACCGAGAGAGAGGTTCACCCCTCCACTTT
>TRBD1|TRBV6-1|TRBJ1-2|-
CASSEPGQGTYGYTF
TGTGCCAGCAGCGAGCCGGGACAGGGAACCTATGGCTACACCTTC
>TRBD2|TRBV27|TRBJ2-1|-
CASSLTSGSPSRYNEQFF
TGTGCCAGCAGTTTGACTAGCGGGAGCCCTTCAAGGTACAATGAGCAGTTCTTC
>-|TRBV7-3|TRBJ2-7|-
CASGRGAYEQYF
TGTGCCAGCGGCAGGGGGGCCTACGAGCAGTACTTC
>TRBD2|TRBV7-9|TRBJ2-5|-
CASSSPGGVGQETQYF
TGTGCCAGCAGCTCCCCTGGGGGGGTAGGTCAAGAGACCCAGTACTTC
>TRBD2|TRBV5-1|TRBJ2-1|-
CASSTWTSGRTPNEQFF
TGCGCCAGCAGCACTTGGACTAGCGGGAGAACCCCCAATGAGCAGTTCTTC
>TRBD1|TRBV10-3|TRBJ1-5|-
CAISESFGDRGYQPQHF
TGTGCCATCAGTGAGTCTTTTGGGGACAGGGGGTATCAGCCCCAGCATTTT
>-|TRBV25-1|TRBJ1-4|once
CASLGPPTNEKLFF
TGTGCCAGCCTGGGTCCACCAACTAATGAAAAACTGTTTTTT
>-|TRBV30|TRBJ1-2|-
CAWSEGSYGYTF
TGTGCCTGGAGTGAGGGGAGCTATGGCTACACCTTC
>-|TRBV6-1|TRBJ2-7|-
CASSEGRAYEQYF
TGTGCCAGCAGTGAGGGCAGGGCCTACGAGCAGTACTTC
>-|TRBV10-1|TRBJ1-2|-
CASGAGPYGYTF
TGCGCCAGCGGGGCCGGACCCTATGGCTACACCTTC
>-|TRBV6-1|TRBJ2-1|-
CASSSGTPLYNEQFF
TGTGCCAGCTCTTCCGGGACACCGCTTTACAATGAGCAGTTCTTC
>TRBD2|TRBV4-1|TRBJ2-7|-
CASSHAPGLGVEEQYF
TGCGCCAGCAGCCATGCACCGGGACTAGGGGTGGAGGAGCAGTACTTC
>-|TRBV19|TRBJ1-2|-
CASSEVTVNYGYTF
TGTGCCAGTAGTGAAGTGACAGTTAACTATGGCTACACCTTC
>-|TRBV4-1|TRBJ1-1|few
CASSPETESEAFF
TGCGCCAGCAGCCCGGAGACAGAAAGTGAAGCTTTCTTT
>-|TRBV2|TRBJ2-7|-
CASRPGAYEQYF
TGTGCCAGCAGACCCGGGGCCTACGAGCAGTACTTC
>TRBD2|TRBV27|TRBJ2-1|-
CASNNGGRVNEQFF
TGTGCCAGCAACAACGGCGGGAGAGTCAATGAGCAGTTCTTC
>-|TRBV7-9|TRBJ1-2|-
CASSGPLPSGDYGYTF
TGTGCCAGCAGTGGGCCCCTTCCCTCTGGGGACTATGGCTACACCTTC
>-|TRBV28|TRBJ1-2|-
CASKAGPNYGYTF
TGTGCCAGCAAGGCAGGACCTAACTATGGCTACACCTTC
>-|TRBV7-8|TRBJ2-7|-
CASSLSQGYEQYF
TGTGCCAGCAGCCTTTCACAGGGATACGAGCAGTACTTC
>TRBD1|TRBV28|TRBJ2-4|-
CASSLRDRENIQYF
TGTGCCAGCAGTTTAAGGGACAGGGAAAACATTCAGTACTTC
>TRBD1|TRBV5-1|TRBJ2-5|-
CASSRRGQNQETQYF
TGCGCCAGCAGCCGTCGGGGACAGAACCAAGAGACCCAGTACTTC
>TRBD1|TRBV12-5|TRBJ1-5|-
CASEPGQNSNQPQHF
TGTGCTAGTGAACCGGGACAGAACAGCAATCAGCCCCAGCATTTT
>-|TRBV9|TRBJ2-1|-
CASSAPPGVNNEQFF
TGTGCCAGCAGCGCCCCCCCTGGGGTAAACAATGAGCAGTTCTTC
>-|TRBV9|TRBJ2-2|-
CASSVVETGELFF
TGTGCCAGCAGCGTAGTCGAGACCGGGGAGCTGTTTTTT
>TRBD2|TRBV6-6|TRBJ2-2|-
CASKSSGGGTGELFF
TGTGCCAGCAAAAGCTCTGGCGGGGGCACCGGGGAGCTGTTTTTT
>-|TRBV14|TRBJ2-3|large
CASSQVPGGTQYF
TGTGCCAGCAGCCAAGTCCCGGGCGGTACGCAGTATTTT
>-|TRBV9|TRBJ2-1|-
CASSAGNEQFF
TGTGCCAGCAGCGCGGGGAATGAGCAGTTCTTC
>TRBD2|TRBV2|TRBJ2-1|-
CASSEFGGLANYYNEQFF
TGTGCCAGCAGTGAATTTGGCGGACTAGCGAATTACTACAATGAGCAGTTCTTC
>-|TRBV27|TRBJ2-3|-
CASSLRIPDTQYF
TGTGCCAGCAGTTTACGGATTCCAGATACGCAGTATTTT